These 27 T cell receptor beta chains share one sample of origin, sequenced in a study of blood T cell repertoires in COVID-19. This table comes from immunoSEQ multiplex PCR, and its TCRdb copy is limited to in-frame clones, with some not included. The data contain nearly 350,000 clones, over 70% of them singletons. What was sequenced was peripheral blood. The source of these receptors is a man aged 30-40 years with active or convalescent COVID-19.

The V call is TRBV27, the J call TRBJ2-7; 7 bases line up with TRBD2. The CDR3 consists of 13 residues. V dropped 1 base and J dropped 6; count of bases not matched to a gene: 3. Germline V lookup: CDR1 MNHEY, CDR2 SMNVEV (reference sequence). CDR3 in amino acids: CASSLWAGAEQYF. The CDR3 DNA reads TGTGCCAGCAGTTTATGGGCGGGAGCCGAGCAGTACTTC.

The chain recombines TRBV27 with TRBJ2-7; D possibly corresponds to TRBD1 (6 bases). The CDR3 spans 16 residues. CDR1 MNHEY and CDR2 SMNVEV come from the germline V gene (reference sequence). Trimming stripped 5 bases from V and 2 bases from J, with 19 bases between. CDR3 sequence reads: CASSAPWTSGAYEQYF. Here the CDR3 DNA reads TGTGCCAGCAGTGCCCCGTGGACTTCAGGGGCCTACGAGCAGTACTTC.

V and J are TRBV23-1 and TRBJ2-3; 13 bases match TRBD2. TRBV23-1 is flagged as an ORF with uncertain function. There are 16 residues in the CDR3. J gave up 0 bases and V 8 bases, and 5 bases lay outside the gene matches. CDR3 in DNA: TGCGCCAGCCCCCCACTAGCGGGGGGGAGCACAGATACGCAGTATTTT. This sequence encodes CASPPLAGGSTDTQYF.

The J gene is TRBJ2-5, the V gene TRBV7-2; TRBD2 might be the D (6 bases). V was trimmed by 3 bases and J by 5 bases, leaving 13 bases between them. CDR3 size: 14 residues. Germline V gene sequence: CDR1 SGHTA, CDR2 FQGNSA. This chain's CDR3 is CASSLLGGVETQYF. The CDR3 coding sequence is TGTGCCAGCAGCTTGCTAGGAGGGGTGGAGACCCAGTACTTC.

The chain links TRBV11-3 to TRBJ1-2; 9 bases are shared with TRBD1. Germline V gene data show CDR1 as SGHNT and CDR2 as YENEEA. J was trimmed by 6 bases and V by 0 bases; bases with no gene match: 5. The CDR3 spans 15 residues. The CDR3 bases are TGTGCCAGCAGCTTAGATCAACGGACAGGGGATGGCTACACCTTC. Amino acids: CASSLDQRTGDGYTF.

CDR3 bases: TGTGCCAGCCCTCCCACGGGACTAGCGCGCCCCCACCGTACAGATACGCAGTATTTT. This codes for CASPPTGLARPHRTDTQYF. The chain uses TRBV28 and TRBJ2-3; 10 nucleotides align to TRBD2. The CDR3 loop spans 19 amino acids. Looked up from germline, CDR1 is MDHEN and CDR2 is SYDVKM. V dropped 8 bases and J dropped 3; count of bases not matched to a gene: 20.

This chain connects TRBV30 to TRBJ2-5, with D maybe TRBD2 (6 bases). The germline V gene encodes CDR1 GTSNPN and CDR2 SVGIG (reference sequence). V shed 3 bases and J shed 6 bases, with 20 bases lying between them. The CDR3 runs 15 residues. CDR3 nucleotide sequence: TGTGCCTGGAGCCCCGGGGGACCCCCCGGGAAGACCCAGTACTTC. Translated, it gives CAWSPGGPPGKTQYF.

The J gene is TRBJ2-1, the V gene TRBV2; 8 bases are shared with TRBD2. From germline, CDR1 is SNHLY and CDR2 FYNNEI. CDR3 size: 15 residues. V was pared by 8 bases and J by 4 bases, with 10 bases of the junction left unmatched. DNA of the CDR3: TGTGCCAGCGGAATTGGGCTAGCGGGTTACAATGAGCAGTTCTTC. As protein: CASGIGLAGYNEQFF.

The rearrangement joins TRBV15 to TRBJ1-1, with 7 bases matching TRBD1. This CDR3 has 15 residues. J lost 1 base, V lost 1 base, and 3 bases had no gene match. Germline lookup yields CDR1 LNHNV and CDR2 YYDKDF (reference sequence). The CDR3 loop is CATSRAQGENTEAFF. For the CDR3, the DNA is TGTGCCACCAGCAGAGCCCAGGGGGAGAACACTGAAGCTTTCTTT. Complete variable domain (other parts from reference TRBV15 and TRBJ1-1): DAMVIQNPRYQVTQFGKPVTLSCSQTLNHNVMYWYQQKSSQAPKLLFHYYDKDFNNEADTPDNFQSRRPNTSFCFLDIRSPGLGDTAMYLCATSRAQGENTEAFFGQGTRLTVV.

This rearrangement joins TRBV14 to TRBJ2-7; D uncertain. The CDR3 spans 13 residues. The V gene lost 2 bases and the J gene lost 3 bases, with 8 bases spanning the gap. Germline CDR1 is SGHDN and CDR2 is FVKESK. The CDR3 spells CASSQNIFYEQYF. The CDR3 region has the DNA TGTGCCAGCAGCCAAAATATTTTCTACGAGCAGTACTTC.

V usage is TRBV2 and J usage is TRBJ1-1, with a weak D call TRBD1 (5 bases). The germline V gene encodes CDR1 SNHLY and CDR2 FYNNEI. V lost 8 bases and J lost 3, with 16 bases in between. This CDR3 region has 14 residues. CDR3 coding DNA: TGTGCCAGCCGCTCCAGGGCCGCGGACACTGAAGCTTTCTTT. Protein sequence: CASRSRAADTEAFF.

The chain links TRBV7-9 to TRBJ2-7; TRBD2 agrees at 15 bases. Germline assignment: CDR1 SEHNR and CDR2 FQNEAQ (reference sequence). The CDR3 contains 15 residues. Trimming at V came to 5 bases and at J to 4 bases, leaving 3 bases not matched to a gene. CDR3 coding DNA: TGTGCCAGCAGCCGGGGACTAGCGGGAGGATACGAGCAGTACTTC. Translation: CASSRGLAGGYEQYF.

The rearrangement uses TRBV12-3 or TRBV12-4 and TRBJ2-3; the D is unclear. CDR3 length: 13 amino acids. Trimming removed 3 bases at V and 1 base at J, with 5 bases between. The chain's CDR3 is CASSFLGTDTQYF. CDR3 DNA sequence: TGTGCCAGCAGTTTTCTCGGCACAGATACGCAGTATTTT.

V is TRBV28 and J is TRBJ1-5; 8 bases map to TRBD1. This CDR3 is 16 amino acids long. V lost 5 bases to trimming and J lost 1 base; unmatched junction nucleotides: 7. Per germline, CDR1 MDHEN and CDR2 SYDVKM. CDR3 coding DNA: TGTGCCAGCAGTGGACAGGGAGTCACGAGCAATCAGCCCCAGCATTTT. Translation: CASSGQGVTSNQPQHF.

Only a few counts were recorded for this clone. This chain uses TRBV5-1 with TRBJ2-7; 8 bases line up with TRBD1. Trimming at V came to 5 bases and at J to 1 base, leaving 8 bases not matched to a gene. This CDR3 comprises 15 residues. Germline assignment: CDR1 SGHRS and CDR2 YFSETQ. This chain's CDR3 is CASRKGQGRSYEQYF. The CDR3 nucleotides read TGCGCCAGCAGAAAAGGACAGGGAAGGTCCTACGAGCAGTACTTC.

The chain uses TRBV2 and TRBJ2-3; 10 bases fit TRBD2. Germline V CDR1 and CDR2: SNHLY, FYNNEI. V was clipped by 5 bases and J by 2 bases; unmatched bases: 10. The CDR3 spans 17 residues. CDR3 region: CASSLGETSGATDTQYF. The CDR3, as DNA: TGTGCCAGCAGTCTGGGGGAAACTAGCGGGGCCACAGATACGCAGTATTTT.

This clone came up a few times. This chain uses TRBV9 with TRBJ2-5; D is ambiguous. The CDR3 is 14 residues long. Trimming took off 3 bases at V and 7 bases at J, with 16 bases between the two ends. Germline-derived CDR1 and CDR2 are SGDLS and YYNGEE. CDR3 DNA sequence: TGTGCCAGCAGCGCATCGACGGGTCTGGGGACCCAGTACTTC. This gives the protein CASSASTGLGTQYF.

The rearrangement uses TRBV3-1 (or the pseudogene TRBV3-2) and TRBJ2-7; tentatively, D is TRBD1 (6 bases). V gave up 2 bases and J gave up 3 bases, with 11 bases separating them. The CDR3 has 14 residues. Looked up from germline, CDR1 is LGHDT and CDR2 is YNNKEL (reference sequence). The CDR3 spells CASSQIRGIYEQYF. CDR3 sequence (DNA): TGTGCCAGCAGCCAAATCAGGGGAATCTACGAGCAGTACTTC.

The V and J genes are TRBV5-1 and TRBJ2-3, with TRBD2 matching 13 bases. The CDR3 runs 15 residues. With V trimmed by 1 base and J by 6 bases, 2 bases remained unmatched. CDR1 is SGHRS and CDR2 is YFSETQ in the germline V gene. CDR3 in amino acids: CASSLTSGRGDTQYF. The CDR3, as DNA: TGCGCCAGCAGCTTGACTAGCGGGAGGGGTGATACGCAGTATTTT.

The rearrangement links TRBV7-6 to TRBJ1-1; D call uncertain. CDR3 length: 15 residues. Trimming took off 0 bases at V and 3 bases at J, with 11 bases between the two ends. Germline values: CDR1 SGHVS, CDR2 FNYEAQ. As DNA, the CDR3 is TGTGCCAGCAGCTTAGCGTCCAGGTTGGACACTGAAGCTTTCTTT. Amino acids: CASSLASRLDTEAFF.

The chain combines TRBV7-6 with TRBJ1-4; TRBD1 might be the D (6 bases). V was pared by 5 bases and J by 4 bases, with 11 bases between. The V gene's germline CDR1 is SGHVS and CDR2 FNYEAQ. The CDR3 runs 14 residues. DNA of the CDR3: TGTGCCAGCAGCCAGACAGGATTTAATGAAAAACTGTTTTTT. This codes for CASSQTGFNEKLFF.

The chain combines TRBV6-5 with TRBJ1-4; a weak D match, TRBD1 (6 bases). Looked up from germline, CDR1 is MNHEY and CDR2 is SVGAGI. Trimming stripped 6 bases from V and 7 bases from J, with 15 bases between. The CDR3 is made up of 14 amino acids. The CDR3 here is CASSGQRLSEKLFF. DNA of the CDR3: TGTGCCAGCAGCGGACAGAGATTGAGTGAAAAACTGTTTTTT.

The chain joins TRBV7-9 to TRBJ2-7; 8 positions agree with TRBD2. The V and J ends lost 7 bases and 6 bases, in that order; junction bases with no gene match: 14. Germline CDR1 is SEHNR and CDR2 is FQNEAQ (reference sequence). The CDR3 sequence is 15 residues long. CDR3: CASILGAGALGEQYF. CDR3 nucleotides: TGTGCCAGCATCCTCGGAGCGGGAGCCCTCGGCGAGCAGTACTTC. Variable domain in full (rest from reference TRBV7-9 and TRBJ2-7): DTGVSQNPRHKITKRGQNVTFRCDPISEHNRLYWYRQTLGQGPEFLTYFQNEAQLEKSRLLSDRFSAERPKGSFSTLEIQRTEQGDSAMYLCASILGAGALGEQYFGPGTRLTVT.

The rearrangement links TRBV5-4 to TRBJ1-2, with D possibly TRBD1 on 6 matching bases. Between the trimmed V and J ends, which lost 4 bases and 4 bases, there was a span of 14 bases. The CDR3 extends over 14 amino acids. The germline V gene encodes CDR1 SGHNT and CDR2 YYREEE (reference sequence). CDR3 sequence: CASSGPGHVYGYTF. CDR3 DNA sequence: TGTGCCAGCAGCGGCCCGGGACACGTCTATGGCTACACCTTC. Filled out from reference TRBV5-4 and TRBJ1-2, the complete variable domain reads ETGVTQSPTHLIKTRGQQVTLRCSSQSGHNTVSWYQQALGQGPQFIFQYYREEENGRGNFPPRFSGLQFPNYSSELNVNALELDDSALYLCASSGPGHVYGYTFGSGTRLTVV.

V is TRBV9 and J is TRBJ2-2, with no clear D. The ends were cut back, 4 bases at V and 2 bases at J, with 15 bases in the middle. There are 16 residues in the CDR3. Looked up from germline, CDR1 is SGDLS and CDR2 is YYNGEE. CDR3 bases: TGTGCCAGCAGCACGCGGCGGAGATCAAACACCGGGGAGCTGTTTTTT. Its translation: CASSTRRRSNTGELFF. The whole variable domain, remainder taken from reference TRBV9 and TRBJ2-2, is DSGVTQTPKHLITATGQRVTLRCSPRSGDLSVYWYQQSLDQGLQFLIQYYNGEERAKGNILERFSAQQFPDLHSELNLSSLELGDSALYFCASSTRRRSNTGELFFGEGSRLTVL.

The gene calls are TRBV7-9 and TRBJ2-1; 8 bases match TRBD2. Trimming removed 1 base from V and 8 bases from J; junction bases left unmatched: 4. The CDR3 runs 14 residues. Germline CDR1 reads SEHNR; CDR2 reads FQNEAQ (reference sequence). In DNA, the CDR3 is TGTGCCAGCAGCTTAGTCGGGGGGGCGTATGAGCAGTTCTTC. Translation gives CASSLVGGAYEQFF.

The V call is TRBV11-3, the J call TRBJ1-1, with D possibly being TRBD1 (6 bases). Per the germline V gene, CDR1 is SGHNT and CDR2 is YENEEA. Trimming removed 2 bases from V and 8 bases from J, with 6 bases in between. The CDR3 loop spans 11 amino acids. The CDR3 DNA follows: TGTGCCAGCAGCTTAACAGGGGAAGCTTTCTTT. Protein: CASSLTGEAFF.